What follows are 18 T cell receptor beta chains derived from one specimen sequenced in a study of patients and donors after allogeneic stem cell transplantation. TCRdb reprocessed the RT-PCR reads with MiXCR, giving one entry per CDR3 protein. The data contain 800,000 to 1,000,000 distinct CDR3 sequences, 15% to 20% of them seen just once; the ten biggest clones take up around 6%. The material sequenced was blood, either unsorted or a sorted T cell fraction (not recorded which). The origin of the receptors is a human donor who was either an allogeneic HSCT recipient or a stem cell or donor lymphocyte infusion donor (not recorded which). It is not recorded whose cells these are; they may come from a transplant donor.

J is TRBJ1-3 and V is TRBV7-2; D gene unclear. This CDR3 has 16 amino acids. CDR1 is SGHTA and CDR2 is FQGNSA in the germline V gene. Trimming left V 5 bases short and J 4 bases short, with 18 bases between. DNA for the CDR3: TGTGCCAGCAGCCCCCGGGAGGCTGCATTCGGAAACACCATATATTTT. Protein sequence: CASSPREAAFGNTIYF. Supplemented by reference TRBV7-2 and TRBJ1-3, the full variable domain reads GAGVSQSPSNKVTEKGKDVELRCDPISGHTALYWYRQSLGQGLEFLIYFQGNSAPDKSGLPSDRFSAERTGGSVSTLTIQRTQQEDSAVYLCASSPREAAFGNTIYFGEGSWLTVV.

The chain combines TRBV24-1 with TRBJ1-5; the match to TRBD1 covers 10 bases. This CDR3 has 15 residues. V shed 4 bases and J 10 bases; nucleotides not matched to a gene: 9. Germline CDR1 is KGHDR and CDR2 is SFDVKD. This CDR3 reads CATSDHSTGGEPQHF. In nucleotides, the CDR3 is TGTGCCACCAGTGACCATTCGACAGGGGGCGAACCCCAGCATTTT.

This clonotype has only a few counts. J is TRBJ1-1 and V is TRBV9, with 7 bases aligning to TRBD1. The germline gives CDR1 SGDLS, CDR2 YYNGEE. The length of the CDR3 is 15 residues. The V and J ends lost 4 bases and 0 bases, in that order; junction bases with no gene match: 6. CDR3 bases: TGTGCCAGCAGCAAGTCGACAGGGATGAACACTGAAGCTTTCTTT. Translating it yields CASSKSTGMNTEAFF.

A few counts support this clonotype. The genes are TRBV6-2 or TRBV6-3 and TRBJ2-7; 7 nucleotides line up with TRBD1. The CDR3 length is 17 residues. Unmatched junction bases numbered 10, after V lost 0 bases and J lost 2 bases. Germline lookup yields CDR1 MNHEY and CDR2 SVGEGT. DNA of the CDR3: TGTGCCAGCAGTTACTCGAGGTTCCGGGACAGAACCTACGAGCAGTACTTC. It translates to CASSYSRFRDRTYEQYF.

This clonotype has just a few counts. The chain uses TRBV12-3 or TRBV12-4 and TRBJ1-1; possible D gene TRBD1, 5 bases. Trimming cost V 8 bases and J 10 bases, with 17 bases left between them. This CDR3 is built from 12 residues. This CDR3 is CASSMIGVRAFF. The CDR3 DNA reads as TGTGCCAGCTCCATGATAGGGGTTAGAGCTTTCTTT.

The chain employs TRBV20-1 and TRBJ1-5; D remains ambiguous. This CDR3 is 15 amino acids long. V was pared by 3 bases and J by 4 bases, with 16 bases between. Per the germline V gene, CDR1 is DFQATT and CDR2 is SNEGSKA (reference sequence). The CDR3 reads CSASPTGMINQPQHF. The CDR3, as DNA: TGCAGTGCTAGTCCTACGGGAATGATAAATCAGCCCCAGCATTTT.

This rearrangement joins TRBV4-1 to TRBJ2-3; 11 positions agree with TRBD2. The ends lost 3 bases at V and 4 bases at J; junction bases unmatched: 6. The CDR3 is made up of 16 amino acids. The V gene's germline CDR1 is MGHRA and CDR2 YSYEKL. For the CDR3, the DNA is TGCGCCAGCAGCCAGAATAGCGGGAGGGCCTCAGATACGCAGTATTTT. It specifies CASSQNSGRASDTQYF.

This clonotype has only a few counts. The CDR3 here is CASSDDDRGGITEAFF. The CDR3 nucleotides are TGTGCCAGCAGTGACGACGACAGGGGCGGTATAACTGAAGCTTTCTTT. This chain joins TRBV6-1 and TRBJ1-1, with 8 bases aligning to TRBD1. With 3 bases clipped from V and 5 bases from J, the junction kept 11 bases outside the gene matches. CDR3 size: 16 residues. CDR1 MNHNS and CDR2 SASEGT come from the germline V gene.

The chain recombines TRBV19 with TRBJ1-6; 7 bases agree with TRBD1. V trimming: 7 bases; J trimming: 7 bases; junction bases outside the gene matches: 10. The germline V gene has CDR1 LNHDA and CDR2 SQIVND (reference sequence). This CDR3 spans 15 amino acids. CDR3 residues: CASNLNDRANSPLHF. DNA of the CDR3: TGTGCCAGTAATCTAAACGACAGGGCAAATTCACCCCTCCACTTT.

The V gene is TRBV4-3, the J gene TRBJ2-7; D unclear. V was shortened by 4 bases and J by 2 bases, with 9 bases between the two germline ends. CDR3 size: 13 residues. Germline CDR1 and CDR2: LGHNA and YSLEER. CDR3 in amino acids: CASSRQAPYEQYF. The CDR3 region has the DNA TGCGCCAGCAGCCGGCAGGCCCCCTACGAGCAGTACTTC.

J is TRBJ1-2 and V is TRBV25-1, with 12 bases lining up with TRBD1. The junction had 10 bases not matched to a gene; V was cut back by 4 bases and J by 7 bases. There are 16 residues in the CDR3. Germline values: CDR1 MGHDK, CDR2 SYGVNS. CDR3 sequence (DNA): TGTGCCAGCAGTGCCCGCCTGGGGACAGGGGGCATTGGCTACACCTTC. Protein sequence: CASSARLGTGGIGYTF.

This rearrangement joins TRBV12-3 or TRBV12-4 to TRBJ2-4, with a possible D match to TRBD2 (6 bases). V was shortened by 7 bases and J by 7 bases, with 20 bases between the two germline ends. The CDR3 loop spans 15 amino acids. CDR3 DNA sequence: TGTGCCAGCAAACGGGGGAGTAGTCTTGCGAACATTCAGTACTTC. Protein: CASKRGSSLANIQYF.

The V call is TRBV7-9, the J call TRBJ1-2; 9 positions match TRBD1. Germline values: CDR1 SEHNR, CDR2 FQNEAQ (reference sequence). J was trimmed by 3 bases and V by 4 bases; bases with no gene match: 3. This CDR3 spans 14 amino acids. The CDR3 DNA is TGTGCCAGCAGCTCAGGACAGGGGTACTATGGCTACACCTTC. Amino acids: CASSSGQGYYGYTF.

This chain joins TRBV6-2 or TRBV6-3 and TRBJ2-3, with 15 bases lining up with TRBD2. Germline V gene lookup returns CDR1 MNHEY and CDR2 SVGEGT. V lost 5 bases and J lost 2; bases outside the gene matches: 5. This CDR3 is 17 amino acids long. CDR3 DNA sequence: TGTGCCAGCAGTCCCGGGACTAGCGGGGGGTACACAGATACGCAGTATTTT. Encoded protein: CASSPGTSGGYTDTQYF.

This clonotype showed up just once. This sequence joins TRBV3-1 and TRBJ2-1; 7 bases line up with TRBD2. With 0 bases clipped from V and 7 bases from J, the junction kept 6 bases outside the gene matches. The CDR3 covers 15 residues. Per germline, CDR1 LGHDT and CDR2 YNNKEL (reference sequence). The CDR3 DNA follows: TGTGCCAGCAGCCAAGATTTTGGCGGGAGTAATGAGCAGTTCTTC. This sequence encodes CASSQDFGGSNEQFF.

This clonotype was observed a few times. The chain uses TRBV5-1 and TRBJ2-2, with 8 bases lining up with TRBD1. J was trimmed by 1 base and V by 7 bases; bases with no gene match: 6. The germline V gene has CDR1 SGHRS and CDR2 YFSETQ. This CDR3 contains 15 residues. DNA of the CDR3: TGCGCCAGCGACCTGACAGGGGTGAACACCGGGGAGCTGTTTTTT. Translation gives CASDLTGVNTGELFF.

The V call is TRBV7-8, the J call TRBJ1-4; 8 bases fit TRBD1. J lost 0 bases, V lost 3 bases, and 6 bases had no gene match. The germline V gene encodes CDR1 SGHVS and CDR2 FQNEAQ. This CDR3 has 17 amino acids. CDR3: CASSFRGPSATNEKLFF. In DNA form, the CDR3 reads TGTGCCAGCAGCTTCAGGGGGCCCTCGGCAACTAATGAAAAACTGTTTTTT.

The CDR3 DNA sequence: TGCAGCGTTTGGCGGGGCCACAATGAGCAGTTCTTC. Translated, it gives CSVWRGHNEQFF. V is TRBV29-1 and J is TRBJ2-1; D may be TRBD2 (6 bases). The CDR3 is 12 amino acids. The V end lost 5 bases, the J end lost 5 bases, and 10 bases lay between the germline ends. Germline CDR1 SQVTM, CDR2 ANQGSEA.